The next 25 T cell receptor beta chains were all read from a single sample in a study of CXCR3-negative and CXCR3-positive naive CD8 T cells. Antigen specificity for these receptors is unknown. Broader study findings: Hydrophobicity was higher for TRB CDR3s found in CXCR3-positive naive cells than in CXCR3-negative naive cells.

Researchers prepared the TRB cDNA libraries using 5' RACE with UMI labels. TCRdb reprocessed the 5' RACE reads, with one entry per CDR3 protein and no DNA. In all, the sample yields 75,000 to 90,000 distinct CDR3 sequences. Material for sequencing was naive CXCR3+ CD8+ T cells from blood. This sample's subset: CD45RO-CCR7+CD27+CD95- naive CD8+ T cells expressing CXCR3 (TNR3+). The receptors here all came from a human donor in good health. Some clones in this sample may be carry-over from other donors' samples.

The chain joins TRBV12-3 or TRBV12-4 to TRBJ1-3; the TRBD1 assignment by TCRdb is unverifiable without DNA. This CDR3 is built from 14 residues. This CDR3 reads CASSPGGTGNTIYF.

CDR3: CASSWASGSYEQYF. V usage is TRBV7-9 and J usage is TRBJ2-7; without DNA, the TCRdb call of TRBD2 cannot be checked. The CDR3 consists of 14 residues. The V gene's germline CDR1 is SEHNR and CDR2 FQNEAQ (reference sequence).

The J gene is TRBJ2-2, the V gene TRBV11-3. This CDR3 spans 12 amino acids. In germline, CDR1 is SGHNT, CDR2 YENEEA. Here the CDR3 reads CASTFSDGELFF.

This chain uses TRBV7-9 with TRBJ1-1. There are 15 residues in the CDR3. Germline V gene sequence: CDR1 SEHNR, CDR2 FQNEAQ (reference sequence). This chain's CDR3 is CASSLPDTENTEAFF.

The V call is TRBV28, the J call TRBJ1-5. Germline CDR1 MDHEN, CDR2 SYDVKM. This CDR3 has 14 amino acids. CDR3 loop: CASSFRISNQPQHF.

The chain employs TRBV12-3 or TRBV12-4 and TRBJ2-1; TCRdb lists TRBD2, though no DNA is available to test this call. CDR3 size: 11 residues. The chain's CDR3 is CASAEGNEQLF.

The chain recombines TRBV12-3 or TRBV12-4 with TRBJ2-3; TCRdb outputs TRBD1, but without DNA this stays unchecked. The CDR3 has 14 amino acids. CDR3 protein: CASSDTGGTDTQYF.

V is TRBV20-1 and J is TRBJ2-3. The CDR3 totals 13 residues. CDR1 and CDR2 (germline): DFQATT, SNEGSKA (reference sequence). The CDR3 loop is CSALDGITDTQYF.

The chain has TRBV29-1 and TRBJ2-3; the TCRdb call, TRBD1, lacks DNA for checking. CDR3 length: 15 amino acids. Looked up from germline, CDR1 is SQVTM and CDR2 is ANQGSEA. CDR3: CSVEMGQGFTDTQYF.

The chain links TRBV11-1 to TRBJ2-7. Germline CDR1 SGHAT, CDR2 FQDESV (reference sequence). There are 18 residues in the CDR3. The CDR3 loop reads CASSNSRSIADHLHEQYF.

The chain joins TRBV11-3 to TRBJ1-5; with no DNA, the TCRdb D assignment of TRBD1 cannot be verified. The CDR3 is 16 amino acids. Germline V gene sequence: CDR1 SGHNT, CDR2 YENEEA. The CDR3 sequence is CASSSAGQGGSQPQHF.

The rearrangement joins TRBV19 to TRBJ1-1. Germline CDR1 reads LNHDA; CDR2 reads SQIVND (reference sequence). There are 13 residues in the CDR3. The CDR3 region is CASSITGTTEAFF.

The chain has TRBV6-5 and TRBJ2-3. The germline V gene encodes CDR1 MNHEY and CDR2 SVGAGI. The CDR3 extends over 11 amino acids. The CDR3 sequence is CASSLKDTQYF.

V usage is TRBV28 and J usage is TRBJ2-1; the D call of TRBD2 rests on TCRdb alone, since no DNA is present to check it. Germline loops: CDR1 MDHEN, CDR2 SYDVKM. The CDR3 is 14 residues long. The CDR3 reads CASSLLAGGNEQFF.

The J gene is TRBJ2-7, the V gene TRBV7-2; without DNA, the TCRdb call of TRBD2 cannot be checked. Germline CDR1 SGHTA, CDR2 FQGNSA. CDR3 size: 14 residues. The CDR3 reads CASSLYLGGHEQYF.

The J gene is TRBJ1-1, the V gene TRBV19. CDR1 is LNHDA and CDR2 is SQIVND in the germline V gene (reference sequence). This CDR3 is built from 12 residues. The CDR3 is CASSFQGSEAFF.

The rearrangement links TRBV6-5 to TRBJ1-1. CDR1 MNHEY and CDR2 SVGAGI come from the germline V gene. The CDR3 has 14 amino acids. The CDR3 region is CASSYSRGNTEAFF.

V is TRBV28 and J is TRBJ2-5; TCRdb designates TRBD1, a call that cannot be tested without DNA. CDR3 length: 17 residues. In germline, CDR1 is MDHEN, CDR2 SYDVKM. The CDR3 is CASSFLGVGGPQETQYF.

The gene calls are TRBV4-3 and TRBJ2-7; TCRdb designates TRBD1, a call that cannot be tested without DNA. The CDR3 spans 19 residues. CDR1 is LGHNA and CDR2 is YSLEER in the germline V gene. Here the CDR3 reads CASSQVNPPLTGGTYEQYF.

V and J are TRBV20-1 and TRBJ2-2. The CDR3 totals 14 residues. Germline CDR1 is DFQATT and CDR2 is SNEGSKA (reference sequence). CDR3 sequence reads: CSASDGSDTGELFF.

CDR3 loop: CASSRGPDWLYEQYF. The V gene is TRBV7-6, the J gene TRBJ2-7; TCRdb indicates TRBD2, and absent DNA this call remains unverified. Germline CDR1 and CDR2: SGHVS and FNYEAQ. The CDR3 is 15 amino acids.

The chain couples TRBV6-5 to TRBJ1-5; lacking DNA, the TRBD1 call made by TCRdb goes unchecked. Germline V CDR1 and CDR2: MNHEY, SVGAGI. The CDR3 has 15 amino acids. The CDR3: CASSTARDSDQPQHF.

The chain is built from TRBV29-1 and TRBJ2-1; the TCRdb D gene call, TRBD2, has no DNA to confirm it. Germline V gives CDR1 SQVTM, CDR2 ANQGSEA. The CDR3 has 14 residues. The CDR3 reads CSVEGLAGDYEQFF.

This chain connects TRBV2 to TRBJ2-7. Germline V gene lookup returns CDR1 SNHLY and CDR2 FYNNEI. This CDR3 is 13 amino acids long. CDR3 sequence reads: CASSEEGYHEQYF.

The V and J genes are TRBV5-6 and TRBJ1-1; TCRdb calls TRBD1, which cannot be checked without DNA. The CDR3 has 16 residues. Germline values: CDR1 SGHDT, CDR2 YYEEEE. The CDR3 is CASSLAGQGARTEAFF. Looking up the rest from reference TRBV5-6 and TRBJ1-1 gives the full variable domain: DAGVTQSPTHLIKTRGQQVTLRCSPKSGHDTVSWYQQALGQGPQFIFQYYEEEERQRGNFPDRFSGHQFPNYSSELNVNALLLGDSALYLCASSLAGQGARTEAFFGQGTRLTVV.